The present entry profiles one T cell receptor (beta chain) with its context. Its target is not known. The germline gene is not matched at one end of the junction; a read error may be the cause. CDR1 is GTSNPN and CDR2 is SVGIG in the germline V gene (reference sequence). The CDR3 runs 10 residues. Blood draws occurred at baseline, cycle 4 day 1, and cycle 7 day 1. The sample is drawn from a study of OX40 agonist ivuxolimab in advanced cancers. Method: immunoSEQ multiplex PCR; TCRdb's copy keeps in-frame clones and lacks some. The table lists approximately 12,000 clones, about three quarters of them singletons. Study results and limitations: It was also the case that some nonresponders had low normalized T-cell clonal expansion. Averaged across samples, CD8+ T cells carried more expanded clones than CD4+ did.

Sample: CD4+ or CD8+ T cells sorted from blood, taken in a trial of the OX40 agonist ivuxolimab. This clonotype was sampled from an adult with an advanced solid tumor such as melanoma, head and neck, liver or kidney cancer. This chain joins TRBV30 and TRBJ1-4; D is unresolved. The CDR3 loop is CAGTSEKLFF. The DNA of the CDR3 is TGTGCCGGCACTAGTGAAAAACTGTTTTTT.